This T cell receptor (beta chain) stems from a study of cytomegalovirus exposure and HLA in healthy donors. 13 Jbeta primers and 60 Vbeta primers were used for the PCR. Repertoires were generated with immunoSEQ multiplex PCR, while TCRdb's copy carries only in-frame clones and drops some. In the table there are about 160,000 clones, about 80% of which are singletons. CDR1 and CDR2 from the germline V gene are MDHEN and SYDVKM. This CDR3 region has 14 residues. The V and J ends lost 2 bases and 6 bases respectively, with 11 bases between them. The specimen was PBMCs. The chain recombines TRBV28 with TRBJ1-3; D is undetermined. The receptor was isolated from a man younger than 45 in good health and CMV-seropositive. The CDR3 region has the DNA TGTGCCAGCAGTTTAGGTCCGGGTTCAAACACCATATATTTT. Translating it yields CASSLGPGSNTIYF.